These 3 T cell receptor beta chains share one sample of origin, sequenced in a study of shared clonotypes between healthy human individuals (TCRdb year 2020). Library prep was done by the immunoSEQ multiplex PCR assay. TCRdb's version of the immuneACCESS table is confined to in-frame rearrangements and falls short of the full clone set. An unresolved V gene accounts for under half of the shortfall where checked; the remainder is of unknown origin. A total of under 2,500,000 clones appear in this sample, approximately 96% of them only once. Around 0.13% of the sample belongs to the ten largest clones. What was sequenced was naive CD4+ T cells sorted from blood. This sample's cell subset or site label indicates: CD45RA+ positively selected. Every receptor here comes from a man younger than 30 in good health.

The V and J genes are TRBV5-1 and TRBJ2-7, with D perhaps matching TRBD1 or TRBD2 (5 bases each). With 0 bases removed from V and 2 bases from J, the gap between germline ends came to 9 bases. This CDR3 contains 14 residues. Germline V gives CDR1 SGHRS, CDR2 YFSETQ. The CDR3 loop reads CASSLVGETYEQYF. The CDR3 region has the DNA TGCGCCAGCAGCTTGGTAGGGGAGACCTACGAGCAGTACTTC.

Notes on this clone: An end of the junction does not agree with germline; a read error may underlie this. The chain links TRBV5-4 to TRBJ1-3, with 9 bases matching TRBD1. The CDR3 extends over 16 amino acids. Germline CDR1 reads SGHNT; CDR2 reads YYREEE (reference sequence). The CDR3 region is CASSLRSTGTGLPLSF. CDR3 DNA sequence: TGTGCCAGCAGCTTGAGATCTACCGGGACAGGGCTTCCGTTATCTTTT.

The rearrangement links TRBV5-4 to TRBJ2-2; TRBD2 matches at 7 bases. After removal of 3 bases from V and 1 base from J, the junction contained 3 bases not matched to a gene. This CDR3 spans 15 amino acids. Germline assignment: CDR1 SGHNT and CDR2 YYREEE (reference sequence). In DNA, the CDR3 is TGTGCCAGCAGCTGGGAGGGTCTGAACACCGGGGAGCTGTTTTTT. It yields the protein CASSWEGLNTGELFF.